Here is one T cell receptor (beta chain) with its context. The data are from a study of blood T cell repertoires in COVID-19. The germline V gene encodes CDR1 KGHDR and CDR2 SFDVKD. V was clipped by 2 bases and J by 4 bases; unmatched bases: 6. The CDR3 extends over 15 amino acids. The authors' processing: Amplifying reference gene primers gave estimates of nucleated cell counts. Assay used: immunoSEQ multiplex PCR; TCRdb lists only in-frame clones, some missing. The V and J calls and clone size were taken over from that table, and D and trimming were inferred from the DNA. The sample yields 140,000 or so clones, just under 90% seen once.

The chain links TRBV24-1 to TRBJ2-5; 7 nucleotides agree with TRBD1. Sequenced sample: peripheral blood. This clonotype was sampled from a woman of 80 years or more with acute or convalescent COVID-19. CDR3 sequence (DNA): TGTGCCACCAGTGATTCCGGGACAGCAGGAGAGACCCAGTACTTC. Residues: CATSDSGTAGETQYF.